This T cell receptor beta chain was identified in a study of blood T cell repertoires in COVID-19. As for the study in general: COVID-19 samples from acute and convalescent phases originated in the United States, Italy and Spain. PBMCs, B-cell-depleted T cells, or T cells were the source of the cDNA or gDNA that made up the material.

As processed by the authors: Estimated nucleated cell counts came from reference gene primer amplification. The method was immunoSEQ multiplex PCR; TCRdb's version includes in-frame clones alone and lacks a portion of them. The DNA was the basis for D and trimming; V, J and clone size are from that table. The table includes 150,000 to 200,000 clones, roughly nine tenths detected once. Germline V lookup: CDR1 PRHDT, CDR2 FYEKMQ (reference sequence). J was trimmed by 8 bases and V by 4 bases; bases with no gene match: 7. The CDR3 is made up of 16 amino acids. This TCR was sampled from a woman in her seventies with acute or convalescent COVID-19. The gene calls are TRBV13 and TRBJ2-1; 14 nucleotides align to TRBD2. The sample comprised peripheral blood. CDR3 in DNA: TGTGCCAGCAGCTCCCGGGGGGGACTAGCGGGAGATGAGCAGTTCTTC. It codes for CASSSRGGLAGDEQFF.